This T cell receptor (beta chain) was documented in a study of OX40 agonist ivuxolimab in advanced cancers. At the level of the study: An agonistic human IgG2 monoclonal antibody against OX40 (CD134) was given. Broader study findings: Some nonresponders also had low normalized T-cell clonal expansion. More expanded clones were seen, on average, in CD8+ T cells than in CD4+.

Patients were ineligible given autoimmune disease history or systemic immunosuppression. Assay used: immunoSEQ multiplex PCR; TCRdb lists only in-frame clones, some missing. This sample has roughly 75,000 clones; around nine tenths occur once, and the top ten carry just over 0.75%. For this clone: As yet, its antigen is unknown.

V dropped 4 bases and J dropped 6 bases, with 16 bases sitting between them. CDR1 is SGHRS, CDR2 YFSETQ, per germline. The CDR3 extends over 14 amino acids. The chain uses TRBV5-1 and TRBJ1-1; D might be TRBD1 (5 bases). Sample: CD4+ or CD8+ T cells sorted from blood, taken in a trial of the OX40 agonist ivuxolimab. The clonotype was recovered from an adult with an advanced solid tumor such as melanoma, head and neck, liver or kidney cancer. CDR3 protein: CASSLTAGSAEAFF. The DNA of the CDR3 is TGCGCCAGCAGCCTGACAGCAGGATCCGCTGAAGCTTTCTTT.